This TCR beta chain is from a study of graft-versus-host responses after intestinal transplantation. Remarks on this clone: Its target is unknown.

General study findings and limits: The recipient marrow held GvH clones, and some of them showed up first in ileum or blood.

Trimming removed 2 bases at V and 3 bases at J, with 13 bases between. Germline V lookup: CDR1 SGHVS, CDR2 FQNEAQ. The CDR3 loop spans 15 amino acids. Sequencing was performed with immunoSEQ multiplex PCR; in TCRdb, only in-frame clones are kept and a portion is missing. The data contain roughly 110,000 clones, about 91% of them singletons. The sample in question was unstimulated CD4+ T cells sorted from spleen or lymph node cells, obtained before transplant. The V and J genes are TRBV7-8 and TRBJ1-1; unclear D gene. The receptor was isolated from a human donor who was the organ donor for an intestinal transplant. As DNA, the CDR3 is TGTGCCAGCAGCTTATTGACGGCGGGAGACACTGAAGCTTTCTTT. It is translated as CASSLLTAGDTEAFF.